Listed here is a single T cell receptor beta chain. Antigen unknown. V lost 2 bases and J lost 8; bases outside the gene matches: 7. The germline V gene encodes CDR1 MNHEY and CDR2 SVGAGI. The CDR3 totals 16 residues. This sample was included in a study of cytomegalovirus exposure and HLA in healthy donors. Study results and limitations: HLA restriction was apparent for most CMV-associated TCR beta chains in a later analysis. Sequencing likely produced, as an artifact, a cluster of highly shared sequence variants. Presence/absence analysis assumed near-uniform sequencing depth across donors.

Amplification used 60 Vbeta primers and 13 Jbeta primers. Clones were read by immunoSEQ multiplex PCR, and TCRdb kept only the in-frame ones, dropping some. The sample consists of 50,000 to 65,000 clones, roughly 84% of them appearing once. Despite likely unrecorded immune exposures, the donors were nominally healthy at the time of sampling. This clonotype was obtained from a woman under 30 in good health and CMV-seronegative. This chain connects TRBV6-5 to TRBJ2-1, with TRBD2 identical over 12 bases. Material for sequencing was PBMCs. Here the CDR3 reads CASSYNLAGGGYEQFF. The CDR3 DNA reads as TGTGCCAGCAGTTACAATCTAGCGGGAGGGGGTTATGAGCAGTTCTTC.